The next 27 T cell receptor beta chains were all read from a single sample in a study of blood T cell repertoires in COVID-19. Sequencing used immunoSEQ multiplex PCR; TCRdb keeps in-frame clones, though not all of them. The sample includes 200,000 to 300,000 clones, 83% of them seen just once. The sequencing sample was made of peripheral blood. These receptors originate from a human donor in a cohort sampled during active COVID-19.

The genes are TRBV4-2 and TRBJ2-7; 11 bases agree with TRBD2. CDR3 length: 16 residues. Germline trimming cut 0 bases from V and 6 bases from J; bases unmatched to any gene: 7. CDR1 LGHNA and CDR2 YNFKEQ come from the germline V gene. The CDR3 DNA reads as TGTGCCAGCAGCCAAGAAGTAGCGGGAGGGCCGGGCGAGCAGTACTTC. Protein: CASSQEVAGGPGEQYF.

For the CDR3, the DNA is TGTGCCAGCAGCCTAAGCCCCGGGTTGGCCTCGGATAATTCACCCCTCCACTTT. Protein product: CASSLSPGLASDNSPLHF. The genes are TRBV11-2 and TRBJ1-6; no reliable D call. The germline CDR1 and CDR2 sequences are SGHAT and FQNNGV. The length of the CDR3 is 18 residues. Trimming shortened V by 5 bases and J by 5 bases, and 22 bases separated the two germline ends.

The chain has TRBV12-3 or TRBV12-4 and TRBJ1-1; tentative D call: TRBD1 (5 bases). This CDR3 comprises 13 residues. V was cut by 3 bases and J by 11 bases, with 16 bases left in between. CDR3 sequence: CASSFGQGGRAFF. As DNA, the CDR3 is TGTGCCAGCAGTTTTGGGCAGGGCGGTAGGGCTTTCTTT.

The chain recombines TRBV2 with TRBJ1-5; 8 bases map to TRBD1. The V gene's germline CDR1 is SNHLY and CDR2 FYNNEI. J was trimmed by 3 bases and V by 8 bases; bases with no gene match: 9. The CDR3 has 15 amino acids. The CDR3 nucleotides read TGTGCCAGCGGATTGGGACAGGCCCCCAATCAGCCCCAGCATTTT. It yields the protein CASGLGQAPNQPQHF.

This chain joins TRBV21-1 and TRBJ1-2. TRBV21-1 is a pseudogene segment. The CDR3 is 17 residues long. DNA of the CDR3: TGTGCCAGCAGCAAAGCGCCTCGTAGGGAGCGGGACTATGGCTACACCTTC. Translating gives CASSKAPRRERDYGYTF.

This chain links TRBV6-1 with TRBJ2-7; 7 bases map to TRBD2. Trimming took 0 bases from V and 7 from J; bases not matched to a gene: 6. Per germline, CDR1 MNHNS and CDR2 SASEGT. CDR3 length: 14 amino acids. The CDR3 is CASSEAGGSQEQYF. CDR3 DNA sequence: TGTGCCAGCAGTGAAGCGGGCGGGAGTCAGGAGCAGTACTTC.

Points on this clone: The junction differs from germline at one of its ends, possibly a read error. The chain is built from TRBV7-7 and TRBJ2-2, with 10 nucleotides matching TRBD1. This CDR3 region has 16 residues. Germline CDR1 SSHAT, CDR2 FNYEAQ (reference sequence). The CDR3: CASSDRQGASTGELFF. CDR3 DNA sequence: TGTGCTAGCAGCGACAGACAGGGGGCAAGCACCGGGGAGCTGTTTTTT.

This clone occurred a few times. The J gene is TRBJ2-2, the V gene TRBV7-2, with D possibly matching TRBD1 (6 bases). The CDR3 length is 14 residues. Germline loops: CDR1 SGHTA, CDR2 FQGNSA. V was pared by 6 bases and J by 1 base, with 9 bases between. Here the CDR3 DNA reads TGTGCCAGCAGTGTACAGGGGAACACCGGGGAGCTGTTTTTT. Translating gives CASSVQGNTGELFF.

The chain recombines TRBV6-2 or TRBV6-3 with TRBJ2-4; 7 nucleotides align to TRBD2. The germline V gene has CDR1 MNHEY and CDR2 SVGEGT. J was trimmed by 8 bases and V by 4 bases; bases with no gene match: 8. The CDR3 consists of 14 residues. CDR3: CASSSAGWGDIQYF. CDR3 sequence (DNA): TGTGCCAGCAGTTCAGCGGGATGGGGAGACATTCAGTACTTC.

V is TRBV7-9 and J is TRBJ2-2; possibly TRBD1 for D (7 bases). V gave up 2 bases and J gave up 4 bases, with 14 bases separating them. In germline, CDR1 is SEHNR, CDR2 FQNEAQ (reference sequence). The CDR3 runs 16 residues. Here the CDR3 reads CASSLRQGGGTGELFF. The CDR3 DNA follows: TGTGCCAGCAGCTTAAGACAGGGAGGAGGCACCGGGGAGCTGTTTTTT.

The CDR3 region is CASSSDRGYRSNQPQHF. The CDR3 DNA is TGTGCCAGCAGTTCAGACAGGGGATATAGGAGCAATCAGCCCCAGCATTTT. This sequence joins TRBV27 and TRBJ1-5; 8 bases line up with TRBD1. J was trimmed by 1 base and V by 4 bases; bases with no gene match: 9. This CDR3 region has 17 residues. Germline V CDR1 and CDR2: MNHEY, SMNVEV (reference sequence).

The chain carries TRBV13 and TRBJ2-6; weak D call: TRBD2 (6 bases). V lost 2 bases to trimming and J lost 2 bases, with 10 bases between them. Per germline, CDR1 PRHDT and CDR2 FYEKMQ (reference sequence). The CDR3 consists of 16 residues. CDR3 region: CASSLRRGTGANVLTF. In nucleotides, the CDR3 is TGTGCCAGCAGCTTACGGAGGGGCACTGGGGCCAACGTCCTGACTTTC.

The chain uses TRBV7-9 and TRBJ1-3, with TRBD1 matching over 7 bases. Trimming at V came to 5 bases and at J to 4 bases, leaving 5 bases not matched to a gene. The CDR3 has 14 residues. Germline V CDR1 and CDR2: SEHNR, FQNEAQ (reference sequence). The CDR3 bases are TGTGCCAGCAGCGAAACAGGGGCGGGAAACACCATATATTTT. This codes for CASSETGAGNTIYF.

The CDR3 nucleotides are TGTGCCATCTTGTCTAGCGGGAGTCACGAGCAGTACTTC. It codes for CAILSSGSHEQYF. The chain employs TRBV10-3 and TRBJ2-7; 10 bases map to TRBD2. Germline V CDR1 and CDR2: ENHRY, SYGVKD. The CDR3 is 13 amino acids. Losses at the gene ends were 8 bases for V and 5 bases for J; bases not matched to a gene: 6.

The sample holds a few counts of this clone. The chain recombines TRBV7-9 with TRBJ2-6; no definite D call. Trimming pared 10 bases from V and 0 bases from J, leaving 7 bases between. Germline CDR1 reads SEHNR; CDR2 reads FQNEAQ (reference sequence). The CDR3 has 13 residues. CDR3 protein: CATPSSGANVLTF. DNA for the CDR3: TGTGCCACCCCCTCCTCTGGGGCCAACGTCCTGACTTTC.

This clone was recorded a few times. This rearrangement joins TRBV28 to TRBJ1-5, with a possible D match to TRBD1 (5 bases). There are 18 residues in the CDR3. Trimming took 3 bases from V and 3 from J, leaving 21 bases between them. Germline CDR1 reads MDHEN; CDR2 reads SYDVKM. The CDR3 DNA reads TGTGCCAGCAGTTTTTCCCCAGGGCTGGGCACATTCAATCAGCCCCAGCATTTT. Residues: CASSFSPGLGTFNQPQHF.

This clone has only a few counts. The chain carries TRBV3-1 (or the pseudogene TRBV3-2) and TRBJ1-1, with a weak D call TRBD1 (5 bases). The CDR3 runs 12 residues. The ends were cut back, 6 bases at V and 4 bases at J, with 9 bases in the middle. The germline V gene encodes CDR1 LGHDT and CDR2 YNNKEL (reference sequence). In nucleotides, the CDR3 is TGTGCCAGCAGACGGGGGGGCACTGAAGCTTTCTTT. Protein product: CASRRGGTEAFF.

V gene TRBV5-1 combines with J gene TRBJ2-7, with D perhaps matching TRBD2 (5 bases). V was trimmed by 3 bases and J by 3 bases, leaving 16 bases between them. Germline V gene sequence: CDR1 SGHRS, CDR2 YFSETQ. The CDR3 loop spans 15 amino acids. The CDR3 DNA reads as TGCGCCAGCAGCTCGACGGACGGGGAAGGCTACGAGCAGTACTTC. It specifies CASSSTDGEGYEQYF. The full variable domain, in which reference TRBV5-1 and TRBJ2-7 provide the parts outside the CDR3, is KAGVTQTPRYLIKTRGQQVTLSCSPISGHRSVSWYQQTPGQGLQFLFEYFSETQRNKGNFPGRFSGRQFSNSRSEMNVSTLELGDSALYLCASSSTDGEGYEQYFGPGTRLTVT.

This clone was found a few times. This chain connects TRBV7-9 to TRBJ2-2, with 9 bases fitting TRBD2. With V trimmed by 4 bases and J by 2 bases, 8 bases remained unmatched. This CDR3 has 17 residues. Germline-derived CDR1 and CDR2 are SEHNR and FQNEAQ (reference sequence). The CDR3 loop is CASSSTGTSSNTGELFF. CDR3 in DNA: TGTGCCAGCAGCTCGACCGGGACTAGCAGTAACACCGGGGAGCTGTTTTTT.

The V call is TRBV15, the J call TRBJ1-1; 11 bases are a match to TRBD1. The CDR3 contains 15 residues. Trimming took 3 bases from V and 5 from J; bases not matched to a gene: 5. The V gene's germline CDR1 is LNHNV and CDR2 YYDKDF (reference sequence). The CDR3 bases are TGTGCCACCAGCAGTGTGGACAGGGGGCAGACTGAAGCTTTCTTT. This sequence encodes CATSSVDRGQTEAFF. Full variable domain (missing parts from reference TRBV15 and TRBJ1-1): DAMVIQNPRYQVTQFGKPVTLSCSQTLNHNVMYWYQQKSSQAPKLLFHYYDKDFNNEADTPDNFQSRRPNTSFCFLDIRSPGLGDTAMYLCATSSVDRGQTEAFFGQGTRLTVV.

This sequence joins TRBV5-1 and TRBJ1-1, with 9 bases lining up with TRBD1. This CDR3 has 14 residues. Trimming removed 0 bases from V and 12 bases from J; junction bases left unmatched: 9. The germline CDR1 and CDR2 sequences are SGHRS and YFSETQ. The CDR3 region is CASSLDSGTGKTFF. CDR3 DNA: TGCGCCAGCAGCTTGGACTCCGGGACAGGGAAAACTTTCTTT.

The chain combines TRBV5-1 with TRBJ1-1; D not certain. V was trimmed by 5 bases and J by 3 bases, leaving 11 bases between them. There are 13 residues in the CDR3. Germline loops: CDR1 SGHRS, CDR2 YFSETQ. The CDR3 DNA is TGCGCCAGCAGGGGTGAGGGTTACACTGAAGCTTTCTTT. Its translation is CASRGEGYTEAFF.

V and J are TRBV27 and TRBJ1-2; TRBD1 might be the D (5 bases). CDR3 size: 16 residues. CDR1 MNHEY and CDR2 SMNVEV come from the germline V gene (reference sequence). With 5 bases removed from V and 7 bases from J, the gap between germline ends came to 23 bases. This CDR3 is CASSPRRAGKNAGYTF. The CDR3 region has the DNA TGTGCCAGCAGTCCAAGGAGGGCAGGGAAGAATGCTGGCTACACCTTC.

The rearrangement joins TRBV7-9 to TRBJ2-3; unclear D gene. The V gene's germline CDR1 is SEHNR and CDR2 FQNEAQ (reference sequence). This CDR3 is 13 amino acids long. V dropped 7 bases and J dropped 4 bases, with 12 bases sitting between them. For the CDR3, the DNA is TGTGCCAGCAACCCCCAGGTGGCAGATACGCAGTATTTT. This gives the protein CASNPQVADTQYF.

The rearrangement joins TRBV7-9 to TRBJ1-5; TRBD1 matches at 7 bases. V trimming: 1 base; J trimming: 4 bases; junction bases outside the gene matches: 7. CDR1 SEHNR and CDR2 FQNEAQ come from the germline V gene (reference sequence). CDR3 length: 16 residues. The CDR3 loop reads CASSLGAGGTNQPQHF. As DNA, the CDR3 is TGTGCCAGCAGCTTAGGGGCAGGGGGTACAAATCAGCCCCAGCATTTT.

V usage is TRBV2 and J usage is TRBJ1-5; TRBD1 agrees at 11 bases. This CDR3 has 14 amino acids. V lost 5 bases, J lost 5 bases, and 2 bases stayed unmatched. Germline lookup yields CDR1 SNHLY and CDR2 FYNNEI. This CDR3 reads CASSLGQGDQPQHF. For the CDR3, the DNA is TGTGCCAGCAGTTTGGGACAGGGGGATCAGCCCCAGCATTTT.

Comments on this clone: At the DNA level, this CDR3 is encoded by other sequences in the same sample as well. CDR3 residues: CASSPRLAGVYNEQFF. The CDR3 DNA sequence: TGTGCCAGCAGCCCGCGACTAGCGGGAGTGTACAATGAGCAGTTCTTC. The chain carries TRBV11-2 and TRBJ2-1; 12 positions match TRBD2. Germline CDR1 reads SGHAT; CDR2 reads FQNNGV. The CDR3 length is 16 residues. V lost 5 bases to trimming and J lost 4 bases; unmatched junction nucleotides: 6.